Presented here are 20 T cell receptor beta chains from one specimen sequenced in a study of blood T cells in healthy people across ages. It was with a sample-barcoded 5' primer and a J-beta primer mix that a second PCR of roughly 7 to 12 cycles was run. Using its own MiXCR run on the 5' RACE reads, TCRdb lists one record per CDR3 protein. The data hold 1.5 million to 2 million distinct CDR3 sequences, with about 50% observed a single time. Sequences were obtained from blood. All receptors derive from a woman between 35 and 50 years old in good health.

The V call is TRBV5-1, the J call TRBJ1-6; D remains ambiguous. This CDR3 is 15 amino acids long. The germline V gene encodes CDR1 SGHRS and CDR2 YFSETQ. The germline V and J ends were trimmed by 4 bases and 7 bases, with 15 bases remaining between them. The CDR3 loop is CASSLRRDKNSPLHF. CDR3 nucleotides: TGCGCCAGCAGCCTTCGCCGGGATAAGAATTCACCCCTCCACTTT. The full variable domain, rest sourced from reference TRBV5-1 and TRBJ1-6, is KAGVTQTPRYLIKTRGQQVTLSCSPISGHRSVSWYQQTPGQGLQFLFEYFSETQRNKGNFPGRFSGRQFSNSRSEMNVSTLELGDSALYLCASSLRRDKNSPLHFGNGTRLTVT.

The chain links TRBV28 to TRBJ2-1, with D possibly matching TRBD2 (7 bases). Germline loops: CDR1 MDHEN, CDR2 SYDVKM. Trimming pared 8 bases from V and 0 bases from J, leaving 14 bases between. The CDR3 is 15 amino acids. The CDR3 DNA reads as TGTGCCAGCGGCTTGGGGGGGGCCTCCTACAATGAGCAGTTCTTC. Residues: CASGLGGASYNEQFF.

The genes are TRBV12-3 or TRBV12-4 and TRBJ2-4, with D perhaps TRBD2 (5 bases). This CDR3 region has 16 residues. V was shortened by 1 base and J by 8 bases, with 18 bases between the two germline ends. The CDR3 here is CASSLGAGETVDIQYF. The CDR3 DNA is TGTGCCAGCAGTTTAGGGGCCGGGGAGACGGTTGACATTCAGTACTTC.

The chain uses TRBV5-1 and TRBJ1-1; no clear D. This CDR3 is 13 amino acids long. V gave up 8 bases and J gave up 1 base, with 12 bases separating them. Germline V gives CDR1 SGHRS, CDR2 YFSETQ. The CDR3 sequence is CASQTATNTEAFF. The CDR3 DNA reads TGCGCCAGTCAGACGGCGACGAACACTGAAGCTTTCTTT. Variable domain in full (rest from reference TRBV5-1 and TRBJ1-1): KAGVTQTPRYLIKTRGQQVTLSCSPISGHRSVSWYQQTPGQGLQFLFEYFSETQRNKGNFPGRFSGRQFSNSRSEMNVSTLELGDSALYLCASQTATNTEAFFGQGTRLTVV.

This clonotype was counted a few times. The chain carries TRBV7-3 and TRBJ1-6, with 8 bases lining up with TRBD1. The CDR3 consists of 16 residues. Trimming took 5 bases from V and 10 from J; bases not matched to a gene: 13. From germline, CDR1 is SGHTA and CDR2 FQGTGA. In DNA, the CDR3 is TGTGCCAGCAGCCTAAGAGGGGGGACAGGCCCATCACCCCTCCACTTT. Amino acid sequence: CASSLRGGTGPSPLHF. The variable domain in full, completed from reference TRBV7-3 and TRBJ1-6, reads GAGVSQTPSNKVTEKGKYVELRCDPISGHTALYWYRQSLGQGPEFLIYFQGTGAADDSGLPNDRFFAVRPEGSVSTLKIQRTERGDSAVYLCASSLRGGTGPSPLHFGNGTRLTVT.

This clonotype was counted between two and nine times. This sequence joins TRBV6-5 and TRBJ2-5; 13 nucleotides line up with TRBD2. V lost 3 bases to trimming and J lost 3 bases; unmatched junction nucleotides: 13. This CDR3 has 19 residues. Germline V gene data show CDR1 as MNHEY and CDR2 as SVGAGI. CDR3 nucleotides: TGTGCCAGCAGTTATCTCGGACTAGCGGGGGCCCCATTGGAAGAGACCCAGTACTTC. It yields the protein CASSYLGLAGAPLEETQYF.

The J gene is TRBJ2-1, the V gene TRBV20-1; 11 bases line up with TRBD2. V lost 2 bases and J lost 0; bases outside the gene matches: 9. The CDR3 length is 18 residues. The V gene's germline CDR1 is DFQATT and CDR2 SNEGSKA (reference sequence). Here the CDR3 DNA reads TGCAGTGCTAGAATAGCTAGCGGGGGGATAAGCTCCTACAATGAGCAGTTCTTC. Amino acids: CSARIASGGISSYNEQFF.

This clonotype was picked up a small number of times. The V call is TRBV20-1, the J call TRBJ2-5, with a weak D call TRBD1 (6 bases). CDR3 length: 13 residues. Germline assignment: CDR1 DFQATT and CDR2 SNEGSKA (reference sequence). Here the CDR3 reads CRPNLGRGETQYF. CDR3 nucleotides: TGCAGGCCCAACCTTGGCAGGGGAGAGACCCAGTACTTC.

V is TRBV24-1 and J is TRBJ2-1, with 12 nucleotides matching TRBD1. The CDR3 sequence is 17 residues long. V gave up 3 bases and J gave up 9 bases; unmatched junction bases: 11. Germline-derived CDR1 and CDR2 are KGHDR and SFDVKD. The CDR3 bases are TGTGCCACCAGTGATATGTCCGGGACAGGGGGCCAGGGTGAGCAGTTCTTC. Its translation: CATSDMSGTGGQGEQFF.

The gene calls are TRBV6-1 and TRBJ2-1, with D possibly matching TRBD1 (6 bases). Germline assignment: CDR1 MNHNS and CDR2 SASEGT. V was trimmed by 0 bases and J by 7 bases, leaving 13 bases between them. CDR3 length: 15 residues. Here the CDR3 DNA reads TGTGCCAGCAGTGAAGCAGGGGGTTTGGGGAATGAGCAGTTCTTC. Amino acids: CASSEAGGLGNEQFF.

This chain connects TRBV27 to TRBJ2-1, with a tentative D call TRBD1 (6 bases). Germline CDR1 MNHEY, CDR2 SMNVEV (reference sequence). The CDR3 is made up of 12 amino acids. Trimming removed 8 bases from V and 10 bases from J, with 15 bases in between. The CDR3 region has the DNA TGTGCCAGCGGGCAGGGGCAGGGGGAGCAGTTCTTC. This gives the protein CASGQGQGEQFF.

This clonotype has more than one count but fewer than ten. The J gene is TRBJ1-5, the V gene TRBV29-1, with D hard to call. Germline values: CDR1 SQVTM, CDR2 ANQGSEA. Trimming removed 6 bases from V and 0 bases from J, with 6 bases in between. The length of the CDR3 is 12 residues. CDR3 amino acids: CSVWDSNQPQHF. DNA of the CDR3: TGCAGCGTATGGGATAGCAATCAGCCCCAGCATTTT.

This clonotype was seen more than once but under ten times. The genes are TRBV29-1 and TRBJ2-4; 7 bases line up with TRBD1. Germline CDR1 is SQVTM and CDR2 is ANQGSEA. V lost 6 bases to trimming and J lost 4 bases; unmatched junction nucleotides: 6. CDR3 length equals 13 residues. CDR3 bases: TGCAGCGTCGCTGGACAGGCAAAAAACATTCAGTACTTC. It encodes CSVAGQAKNIQYF.

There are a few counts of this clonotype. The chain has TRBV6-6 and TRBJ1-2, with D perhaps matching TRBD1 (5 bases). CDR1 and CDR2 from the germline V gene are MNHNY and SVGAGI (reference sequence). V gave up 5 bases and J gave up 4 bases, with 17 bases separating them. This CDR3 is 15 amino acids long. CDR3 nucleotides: TGTGCCAGCAGTCACAGCAGCGGGACGTCCTATGGCTACACCTTC. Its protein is CASSHSSGTSYGYTF.

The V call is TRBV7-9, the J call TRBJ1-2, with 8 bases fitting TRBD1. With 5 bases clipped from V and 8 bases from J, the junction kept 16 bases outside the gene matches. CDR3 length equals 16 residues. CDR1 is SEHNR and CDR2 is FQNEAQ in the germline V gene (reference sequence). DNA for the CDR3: TGTGCCAGCAGCGACGGACAGGGTAGGCACCACGGGGGCTACACCTTC. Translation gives CASSDGQGRHHGGYTF.

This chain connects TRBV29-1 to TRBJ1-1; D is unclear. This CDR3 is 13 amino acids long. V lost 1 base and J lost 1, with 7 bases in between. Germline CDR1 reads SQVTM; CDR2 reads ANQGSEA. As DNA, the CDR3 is TGCAGCGTTGAAGCGGTGCCGAACACTGAAGCTTTCTTT. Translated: CSVEAVPNTEAFF.

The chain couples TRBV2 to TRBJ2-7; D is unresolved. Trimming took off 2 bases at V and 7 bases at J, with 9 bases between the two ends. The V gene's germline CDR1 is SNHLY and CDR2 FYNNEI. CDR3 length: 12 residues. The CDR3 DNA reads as TGTGCCAGCAGTGAAAGGCCGTGGGAGCAGTACTTC. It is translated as CASSERPWEQYF. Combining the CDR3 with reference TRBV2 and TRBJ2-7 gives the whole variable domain EPEVTQTPSHQVTQMGQEVILRCVPISNHLYFYWYRQILGQKVEFLVSFYNNEISEKSEIFDDQFSVERPDGSNFTLKIRSTKLEDSAMYFCASSERPWEQYFGPGTRLTVT.

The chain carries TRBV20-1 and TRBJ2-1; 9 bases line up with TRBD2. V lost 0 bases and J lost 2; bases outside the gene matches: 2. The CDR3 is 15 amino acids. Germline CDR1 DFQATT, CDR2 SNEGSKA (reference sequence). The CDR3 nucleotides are TGCAGTGCTAGAGAGGGCGGGGGGGCCTACAATGAGCAGTTCTTC. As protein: CSAREGGGAYNEQFF.

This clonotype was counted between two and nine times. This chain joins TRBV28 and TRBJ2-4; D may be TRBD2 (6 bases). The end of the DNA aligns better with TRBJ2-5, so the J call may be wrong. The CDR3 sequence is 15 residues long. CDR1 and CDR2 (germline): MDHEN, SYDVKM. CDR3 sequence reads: CASSLSGGLKETQYF. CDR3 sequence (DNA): TGTGCCAGCAGTTTATCTGGGGGACTTAAAGAGACCCAGTACTTC.

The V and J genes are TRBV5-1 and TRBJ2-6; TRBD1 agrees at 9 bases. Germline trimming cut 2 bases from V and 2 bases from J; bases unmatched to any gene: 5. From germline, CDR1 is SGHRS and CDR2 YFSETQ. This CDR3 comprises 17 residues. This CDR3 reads CASSFRDRETGANVLTF. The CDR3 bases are TGCGCCAGCAGCTTCCGGGACAGGGAAACTGGGGCCAACGTCCTGACTTTC.